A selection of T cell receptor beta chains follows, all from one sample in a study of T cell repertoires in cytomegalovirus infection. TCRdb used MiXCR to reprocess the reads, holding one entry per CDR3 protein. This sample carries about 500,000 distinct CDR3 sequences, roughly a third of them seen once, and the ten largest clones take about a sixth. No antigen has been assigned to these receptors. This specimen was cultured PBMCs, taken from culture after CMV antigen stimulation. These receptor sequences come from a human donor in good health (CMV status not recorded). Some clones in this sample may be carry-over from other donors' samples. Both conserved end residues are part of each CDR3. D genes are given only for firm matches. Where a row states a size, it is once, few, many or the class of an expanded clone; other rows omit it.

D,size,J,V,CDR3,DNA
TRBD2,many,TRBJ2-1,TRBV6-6,CASSYSAPSGIYNEQFF,TGTGCCAGCAGTTACTCCGCCCCTAGCGGGATATACAATGAGCAGTTCTTC
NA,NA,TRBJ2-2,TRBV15,CATSRVYGNTGELFF,TGTGCCACCAGCAGAGTGTACGGGAACACCGGGGAGCTGTTTTTT
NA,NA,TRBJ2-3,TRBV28,CASNRGTATSTDTQYF,TGTGCCAGCAATCGAGGGACTGCGACTAGCACAGATACGCAGTATTTT
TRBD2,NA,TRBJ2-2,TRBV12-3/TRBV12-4,CASSSSAGSTGELFF,TGTGCCAGCAGTTCCTCAGCGGGATCCACCGGGGAGCTGTTTTTT
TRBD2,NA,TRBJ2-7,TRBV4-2,CASSQAPQAVSGIYEQYF,TGTGCCAGCAGTCAAGCTCCACAAGCGGTTAGCGGGATCTACGAGCAGTACTTC
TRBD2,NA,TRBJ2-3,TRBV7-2,CASSLFSLASGKRLTDTQYF,TGTGCCAGCAGCTTATTTTCTCTTGCTAGCGGGAAAAGACTCACAGATACGCAGTATTTT
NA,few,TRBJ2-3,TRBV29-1,CSVEEDTQYF,TGCAGCGTTGAAGAAGATACGCAGTATTTT
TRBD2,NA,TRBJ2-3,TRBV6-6,CASRGTGGRRDTQYF,TGTGCCAGCAGGGGGACTGGCGGGAGACGAGATACGCAGTATTTT
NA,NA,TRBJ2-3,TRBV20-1,CSARVFNREADTQYF,TGCAGTGCTAGAGTTTTTAACAGGGAGGCAGATACGCAGTATTTT
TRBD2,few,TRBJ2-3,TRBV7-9,CASSLRAGDLTDTQYF,TGTGCCAGCAGCTTAAGGGCGGGGGACCTCACAGATACGCAGTATTTT
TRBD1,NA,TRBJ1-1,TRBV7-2,CASSLARQGAGAFF,TGTGCCAGCAGCTTAGCGCGGCAGGGGGCGGGAGCTTTCTTT
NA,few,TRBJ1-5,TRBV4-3,CASSQSLWGAQPQHF,TGCGCCAGCAGCCAGTCATTGTGGGGGGCCCAGCCCCAGCATTTT
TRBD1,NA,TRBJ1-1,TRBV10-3,CAIRTGAQAFF,TGTGCCATCAGGACAGGGGCGCAAGCTTTCTTT
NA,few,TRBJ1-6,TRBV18,CASSPMAGMGNSPLHF,TGTGCCAGCTCACCAATGGCAGGGATGGGGAATTCACCCCTCCACTTT
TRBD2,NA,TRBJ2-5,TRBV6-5,CASSYSRASGQETQYF,TGTGCCAGCAGTTACTCGAGGGCTAGCGGCCAAGAGACCCAGTACTTC
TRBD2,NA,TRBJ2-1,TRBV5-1,CASSSGTSSHNEQFF,TGCGCCAGCAGCTCCGGGACTAGTAGCCACAATGAGCAGTTCTTC
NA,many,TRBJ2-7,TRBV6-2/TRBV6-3,CASSSSLLRTNEQYF,TGTGCCAGCAGCTCCAGCCTACTAAGGACGAACGAGCAGTACTTC